This T cell receptor beta chain appears in the sequencing data of a study of T cells after yellow fever vaccination. Study-level points and caveats: Detected again after the booster were most primary-vaccination clones, at 95% to 98% CD4 and roughly 88% CD8.

In TCRdb, the 5' RACE reads were re-called with MiXCR into one record per CDR3 protein. Of a few hundred thousand distinct CDR3 sequences in the sample, less than 20% are singletons; the top ten hold roughly a sixth. Germline CDR1 reads MGHRA; CDR2 reads YSYEKL. This CDR3 has 15 residues. Trimming pared 1 base from V and 1 base from J, leaving 10 bases between. Of note for this clonotype: As yet, its antigen is unknown.

The sample consisted of PBMCs, taken 5 days after the first yellow fever vaccination. The J gene is TRBJ2-5, the V gene TRBV4-1; possibly TRBD1 for D (5 bases). This TCR derives from a man between 18 and 35 years old who received the YFV17D yellow fever vaccine. The CDR3 region has the DNA TGCGCCAGCAGCCAAGTGCTAAGGGGCCAAGAGACCCAGTACTTC. Its translation is CASSQVLRGQETQYF.